Only one count was recorded for the clone carrying this T cell receptor (beta chain). This record comes from a study of blood T cell repertoires in COVID-19. As for the study in general: Nucleic acid was either cDNA or gDNA, and it came from T cells, B-cell-depleted T cells, or PBMCs.

V lost 2 bases, J lost 3 bases, and 9 bases lay in between. The germline V gene encodes CDR1 SGHKS and CDR2 YYEKEE (reference sequence). The length of the CDR3 is 13 residues. TCRdb's table, derived via immunoSEQ multiplex PCR, lists solely in-frame clones and lacks some. The sample has 250,000 to 350,000 clones, roughly 90% seen once. Participant ages covered 18 to 89 years across 20 to 30 US areas. The gene calls are TRBV5-5 and TRBJ2-7; the D gene is possibly TRBD2 (5 bases). The sequencing sample was made of PBMCs or T cells enriched from blood (not recorded which). The receptor was derived from a woman between 25 and 40 years old who had recovered from COVID-19. The CDR3, as DNA: TGTGCCAGCAGCTTTAGCGAGAGCTACGAGCAGTACTTC. Protein product: CASSFSESYEQYF.